One and the same sample provided the 3 T cell receptor beta chains below, sequenced in a study of brain T cells in children with intractable seizures. Libraries were prepared by immunoSEQ multiplex PCR; TCRdb keeps only in-frame clonotypes and omits some of them. The data hold approximately 41,000 clones, with more than 80% observed a single time. The specimen comprised peripheral blood, sampled at surgery. These receptor sequences come from a girl aged 2-15 years with tuberous sclerosis and intractable seizures.

The V and J genes are TRBV11-2 and TRBJ2-7; 10 nucleotides line up with TRBD2. The ends lost 3 bases at V and 0 bases at J; junction bases unmatched: 14. This CDR3 is 19 amino acids long. Looked up from germline, CDR1 is SGHAT and CDR2 is FQNNGV. The CDR3 loop reads CASSFYVRASGGFSYEQYV. The CDR3 nucleotides are TGTGCCAGCAGCTTTTACGTTCGGGCTAGCGGGGGATTCTCCTACGAGCAGTACGTC.

As concerns this clone: Likely a read error: the CDR3 ends without its conserved phenylalanine or tryptophan. The DNA is omitted, as the CDR3 cannot be located on it reliably, and the CDR3 follows TCRdb's listing. The chain employs TRBV11-2 and TRBJ1-1; no DNA check was done on the table's D call, TRBD1. A total of 12 residues make up the CDR3, ends included. Germline CDR1 reads SGHAT; CDR2 reads FQNNGV. The CDR3 is CASSASRDRRRR.

This clone was picked up one time. The chain combines TRBV9 with TRBJ2-1, with 7 positions matching TRBD1. CDR3 length: 15 residues. V was clipped by 5 bases and J by 0 bases; unmatched bases: 5. Germline assignment: CDR1 SGDLS and CDR2 YYNGEE. The CDR3 sequence: CASSKGDSSYNEQFF. The CDR3 DNA follows: TGTGCCAGCAGTAAGGGGGACAGCTCCTACAATGAGCAGTTCTTC.